What follows are 30 T cell receptor beta chains derived from one specimen sequenced in a study of cytomegalovirus exposure and HLA in healthy donors. PCR was performed using 60 Vbeta and 13 Jbeta primers. Clones were read by immunoSEQ multiplex PCR, and TCRdb kept only the in-frame ones, dropping some. The sample records some 210,000 clones, 70% to 80% being singletons. The sequenced sample was PBMCs. Receptor source: a woman aged 25 to 45 in good health and CMV-seropositive.

This chain links TRBV30 with TRBJ1-2; D gene uncertain. The ends were cut back, 4 bases at V and 5 bases at J, with 17 bases in the middle. Germline assignment: CDR1 GTSNPN and CDR2 SVGIG (reference sequence). The CDR3 covers 14 residues. The CDR3 region is CAWTPGGVWYGYTF. CDR3 DNA: TGTGCCTGGACCCCGGGCGGGGTTTGGTATGGCTACACCTTC.

V is TRBV7-2 and J is TRBJ2-1; TRBD2 aligns across 14 bases. Germline CDR1 is SGHTA and CDR2 is FQGNSA. V shed 6 bases, J shed 4 bases, and the junction held 5 bases outside the gene matches. CDR3 length: 16 amino acids. CDR3 amino acids: CASRLRLAGGYNEQFF. In DNA, the CDR3 is TGTGCCAGCAGACTGAGACTAGCGGGGGGGTACAATGAGCAGTTCTTC.

The chain recombines TRBV12-5 with TRBJ2-6; TRBD1 might be the D (5 bases). The CDR3 totals 15 residues. Germline CDR1 reads LGHNT; CDR2 reads FRNRAP. V shed 3 bases and J shed 0 bases, with 6 bases lying between them. The CDR3 DNA reads TGTGCTAGTGGTTTTGACAGCTCTGGGGCCAACGTCCTGACTTTC. It codes for CASGFDSSGANVLTF.

The chain combines TRBV10-3 with TRBJ1-5; 10 positions agree with TRBD1. The germline V gene encodes CDR1 ENHRY and CDR2 SYGVKD. The V segment lost 6 bases and the J segment 2 bases; nucleotides outside the gene matches: 16. The CDR3 covers 19 residues. This chain's CDR3 is CAISPRWTGGEPGNQPQHF. The CDR3 DNA sequence: TGTGCCATCAGCCCCAGGTGGACAGGGGGGGAGCCGGGCAATCAGCCCCAGCATTTT.

The chain employs TRBV6-1 and TRBJ2-5; D might be TRBD2 (6 bases). The better agreement between TRBJ2-7 and the DNA end casts doubt on the J call. The CDR3 contains 14 residues. The germline gives CDR1 MNHNS, CDR2 SASEGT. CDR3 loop: CASNAWAGGYEQYF. The CDR3 DNA reads TGTGCCAGCAACGCGTGGGCAGGAGGGTACGAGCAGTACTTC.

The chain couples TRBV15 to TRBJ2-2; D uncertain. The CDR3 length is 13 residues. Trimming removed 1 base at V and 8 bases at J, with 8 bases between. Germline CDR1 and CDR2: LNHNV and YYDKDF (reference sequence). The CDR3 DNA follows: TGTGCCACCAGCAGAGTTATGAGGGGGGAGCTGTTTTTT. This sequence encodes CATSRVMRGELFF.

V usage is TRBV6-5 and J usage is TRBJ1-2, with a possible D match to TRBD1 (5 bases). The CDR3 spans 13 residues. From germline, CDR1 is MNHEY and CDR2 SVGAGI. V dropped 5 bases and J dropped 5 bases, with 12 bases sitting between them. In nucleotides, the CDR3 is TGTGCCAGCAGTGCGGGACCGATTTATGGCTACACCTTC. This codes for CASSAGPIYGYTF.

This clone was counted between two and nine times. The chain combines TRBV5-6 with TRBJ2-7, with 14 bases aligning to TRBD2. The junction had 1 base not matched to a gene; V was cut back by 3 bases and J by 5 bases. Germline V gene sequence: CDR1 SGHDT, CDR2 YYEEEE. The CDR3 is 14 residues long. CDR3 in DNA: TGTGCCAGCAGCTGGGGACTAGCGGGGGACGAGCAGTACTTC. Protein product: CASSWGLAGDEQYF.

The chain employs TRBV29-1 and TRBJ2-7; tentatively, D is TRBD2 (6 bases). This CDR3 region has 16 residues. The germline V gene encodes CDR1 SQVTM and CDR2 ANQGSEA. Deletions cut 5 bases from V and 3 bases from J, with 23 bases between. The CDR3 is CSVSVGPARGGYEQYF. The CDR3 DNA follows: TGCAGCGTTAGCGTTGGGCCCGCGCGGGGAGGCTACGAGCAGTACTTC.

The rearrangement uses TRBV28 and TRBJ2-1; TRBD2 matches 10 bases. Germline V gene lookup returns CDR1 MDHEN and CDR2 SYDVKM. The V and J ends lost 1 base and 8 bases, in that order; junction bases with no gene match: 11. CDR3 length: 17 amino acids. The CDR3 nucleotides are TGTGCCAGCAGTTTATCACTAGCGGGATACGGTCGGTATGAGCAGTTCTTC. Amino acids: CASSLSLAGYGRYEQFF.

In its sample, this clone was seen once. The chain carries TRBV5-4 and TRBJ1-2; 12 nucleotides align to TRBD1. The J segment lost 8 bases and the V segment lost 4 bases, leaving 12 bases of the junction unmatched. The CDR3 has 16 residues. Germline values: CDR1 SGHNT, CDR2 YYREEE (reference sequence). The DNA for the CDR3 is TGTGCCAGCAGCCACCACGCCGGGACAGGGGGCGGGGGCTACACCTTC. Protein: CASSHHAGTGGGGYTF.

The genes are TRBV5-1 and TRBJ2-7, with a possible D match to TRBD2 (6 bases). Germline V gene lookup returns CDR1 SGHRS and CDR2 YFSETQ. The CDR3 runs to 15 residues. V lost 3 bases and J 2 bases, leaving 15 bases between the germline ends. CDR3 amino acids: CASSYGGTGAYEQYF. The CDR3 nucleotides read TGCGCCAGCAGCTATGGGGGGACGGGGGCCTACGAGCAGTACTTC.

The chain couples TRBV23-1 to TRBJ2-5; D not resolved. TRBV23-1 qualifies as an ORF whose function is uncertain. Trimming cost V 4 bases and J 4 bases, with 10 bases left between them. CDR3 length: 13 amino acids. The CDR3 sequence: CASSPLISETQYF. Here the CDR3 DNA reads TGCGCCAGCAGTCCACTCATTTCAGAGACCCAGTACTTC.

This chain connects TRBV18 to TRBJ1-4, with D possibly matching TRBD1 (5 bases). Germline V lookup: CDR1 KGHSH, CDR2 LQKENI. Between the trimmed V and J ends, which lost 4 bases and 4 bases, there was a span of 10 bases. The CDR3 extends over 14 amino acids. The DNA of the CDR3 is TGTGCCAGCTCACTTCAGGGCTTTAATGAAAAACTGTTTTTT. Its protein is CASSLQGFNEKLFF.

The chain has TRBV29-1 and TRBJ1-2; D gene ambiguous. Germline CDR1 and CDR2: SQVTM and ANQGSEA. V lost 5 bases and J lost 1, with 8 bases in between. The CDR3 totals 12 residues. The CDR3 sequence: CSVPEVNYGYTF. The CDR3 DNA sequence: TGCAGCGTTCCCGAGGTTAACTATGGCTACACCTTC.

This clone was observed a single time. V usage is TRBV2 and J usage is TRBJ2-1, with 13 bases that match TRBD2. CDR1 and CDR2 (germline): SNHLY, FYNNEI. This CDR3 has 13 amino acids. Trimming cost V 7 bases and J 8 bases; bases outside gene matches: 2. CDR3 residues: CASTLAGGYEQFF. Here the CDR3 DNA reads TGTGCCAGCACACTAGCGGGGGGGTATGAGCAGTTCTTC.

The CDR3 sequence: CASSLLLGGTGELFF. In DNA, the CDR3 is TGTGCCAGCAGCTTACTTCTAGGAGGCACCGGGGAGCTGTTTTTT. The chain has TRBV7-9 and TRBJ2-2; D might be TRBD2 (5 bases). CDR1 and CDR2 from the germline V gene are SEHNR and FQNEAQ (reference sequence). The CDR3 sequence is 15 residues long. V was cut by 2 bases and J by 4 bases, with 11 bases left in between.

This chain uses TRBV4-2 with TRBJ2-3; 9 nucleotides match TRBD1. CDR3 length: 15 amino acids. V shed 1 base, J shed 4 bases, and the junction held 3 bases outside the gene matches. Per the germline V gene, CDR1 is LGHNA and CDR2 is YNFKEQ. This chain's CDR3 is CASSQGDREPDTQYF. The CDR3 bases are TGTGCCAGCAGCCAAGGGGACAGGGAACCAGATACGCAGTATTTT.

The chain links TRBV9 to TRBJ1-2, with a tentative D call TRBD1 (6 bases). Looked up from germline, CDR1 is SGDLS and CDR2 is YYNGEE. CDR3 length: 13 residues. Trimming took 2 bases from V and 6 from J, leaving 11 bases between them. In DNA form, the CDR3 reads TGTGCCAGCAGCGTGGGTACAGGGAATGGCTACACCTTC. It translates to CASSVGTGNGYTF.

The rearrangement uses TRBV27 and TRBJ1-1; no reliable D call. The CDR3 totals 16 residues. Germline loops: CDR1 MNHEY, CDR2 SMNVEV (reference sequence). The V and J ends lost 6 bases and 0 bases respectively, with 17 bases between them. CDR3 protein: CASRPSLGPMNTEAFF. The DNA for the CDR3 is TGTGCCAGCAGACCGAGTCTCGGTCCGATGAACACTGAAGCTTTCTTT.

As DNA, the CDR3 is TGTGCCAGCAGCCCCGGGTGGGGGCGGGGGGCTTCCTACGAGCAGTACTTC. Encoded protein: CASSPGWGRGASYEQYF. This chain joins TRBV7-9 and TRBJ2-7, with 8 bases that match TRBD2. The CDR3 consists of 17 residues. After removal of 5 bases from V and 1 base from J, the junction contained 13 bases not matched to a gene. Germline values: CDR1 SEHNR, CDR2 FQNEAQ (reference sequence). Full variable domain (missing parts from reference TRBV7-9 and TRBJ2-7): DTGVSQNPRHKITKRGQNVTFRCDPISEHNRLYWYRQTLGQGPEFLTYFQNEAQLEKSRLLSDRFSAERPKGSFSTLEIQRTEQGDSAMYLCASSPGWGRGASYEQYFGPGTRLTVT.

This clone has just a few counts. The junction departs from germline at one end; a sequencing error may be responsible. The CDR3 bases are TGTGCCAGCAGTCCGGACAGGGTTACTGAAGCTTTCTTT. It is translated as CASSPDRVTEAFF. V gene TRBV5-1 combines with J gene TRBJ1-1, with 8 bases aligning to TRBD1. The CDR3 consists of 13 residues. Germline assignment: CDR1 SGHRS and CDR2 YFSETQ.

Regarding this clone: One end of the junction varies from germline; a read error may be responsible. The same CDR3 arises from other DNA sequences in this sample as well. The chain has TRBV5-1 and TRBJ1-3, with 9 bases fitting TRBD1. The germline CDR1 and CDR2 sequences are SGHRS and YFSETQ. The CDR3 loop spans 14 amino acids. The DNA for the CDR3 is TGCGCCAGCAGAGGGACAGGGACTGGAAACACCATATACTTT. This codes for CASRGTGTGNTIYF.

This rearrangement joins TRBV16 to TRBJ2-5, with D perhaps TRBD2 (6 bases). Germline CDR1 is KGHSY and CDR2 is FQNENV. This CDR3 is 15 amino acids long. With 0 bases removed from V and 1 base from J, the gap between germline ends came to 9 bases. The CDR3 loop is CASSQSRGAQETQYF. The CDR3 nucleotides read TGTGCCAGCAGCCAATCACGCGGGGCCCAAGAGACCCAGTACTTC.

This clone was detected a few times. CDR3 residues: CASSIGYGQVDNEQFF. CDR3 bases: TGTGCCAGTAGTATAGGTTACGGACAGGTTGACAATGAGCAGTTCTTC. The chain has TRBV19 and TRBJ2-1; 7 bases agree with TRBD1. The CDR3 sequence is 16 residues long. Trimming took 1 base from V and 5 from J; bases not matched to a gene: 8. Germline loops: CDR1 LNHDA, CDR2 SQIVND (reference sequence).

The chain uses TRBV9 and TRBJ1-3; possibly TRBD1 for D (6 bases). The CDR3 spans 17 residues. CDR1 and CDR2 from the germline V gene are SGDLS and YYNGEE. Between the trimmed V and J ends, which lost 1 base and 4 bases, there was a span of 18 bases. CDR3 sequence reads: CASSVLHTGSSGNTIYF. Written as DNA, the CDR3 is TGTGCCAGCAGCGTACTTCACACAGGGAGCTCGGGAAACACCATATATTTT.

CDR3 nucleotide sequence: TGTGCCAGCAGCTTGGCGGGGGGGGCGCAATACAATGAGCAGTTCTTC. This codes for CASSLAGGAQYNEQFF. The V call is TRBV5-6, the J call TRBJ2-1; TRBD2 matches at 8 bases. This CDR3 region has 16 residues. V lost 0 bases to trimming and J lost 4 bases; unmatched junction nucleotides: 6. CDR1 and CDR2 (germline): SGHDT, YYEEEE.

The V gene is TRBV9, the J gene TRBJ1-5; D might be TRBD1 (6 bases). The V gene lost 3 bases and the J gene lost 2 bases, with 9 bases spanning the gap. Looked up from germline, CDR1 is SGDLS and CDR2 is YYNGEE. The length of the CDR3 is 14 residues. This chain's CDR3 is CASSAHRGNQPQHF. The CDR3 bases are TGTGCCAGCAGCGCCCACAGGGGCAATCAGCCCCAGCATTTT.

The gene calls are TRBV6-5 and TRBJ2-1; 11 nucleotides agree with TRBD2. J was trimmed by 9 bases and V by 2 bases; bases with no gene match: 6. This CDR3 contains 15 residues. Per the germline V gene, CDR1 is MNHEY and CDR2 is SVGAGI. CDR3 amino acids: CASSYVAGGAGEQFF. CDR3 coding DNA: TGTGCCAGCAGTTACGTAGCGGGAGGGGCGGGTGAGCAGTTCTTC.

This chain uses TRBV25-1 with TRBJ2-1; D perhaps matches TRBD1 (5 bases). This CDR3 is built from 16 residues. With 0 bases removed from V and 6 bases from J, the gap between germline ends came to 15 bases. CDR1 MGHDK and CDR2 SYGVNS come from the germline V gene. The CDR3: CASSEYRQGRRNEQFF. The CDR3, as DNA: TGTGCCAGCAGTGAATACAGGCAGGGTAGGCGCAATGAGCAGTTCTTC.